The 2 T cell receptor beta chains listed next were all sequenced from one sample in a study of read filtering for tumor transcriptome and immune sequencing. From roughly 390 ng of RNA, a library with molecular barcoded alpha/delta and beta/gamma adaptors was made. MiXCR, run by TCRdb on the reads, gives a single entry per CDR3 protein. The data contain 100,000 to 150,000 distinct CDR3 sequences, 13% of them singletons. The sequenced sample was a population of CD138-negative cells sorted from bone marrow. These receptors were obtained from a donor at least 40 years old with multiple myeloma.

In regard to this clonotype: A read error is likely, as this CDR3 ends without the conserved phenylalanine or tryptophan. V gene TRBV7-2 combines with J gene TRBJ2-5, with D uncertain. Trimming took off 1 base at V and 4 bases at J, with 13 bases between the two ends. Germline-derived CDR1 and CDR2 are SGHTA and FQGNSA. This CDR3 comprises 15 residues. The CDR3 reads CASSLGGPSGETQYL. The CDR3 nucleotides are TGTGCCAGCAGCTTAGGGGGTCCTTCCGGAGAGACCCAGTACTTG.

This clonotype was counted many times. The chain recombines TRBV2 with TRBJ1-1; no firm D call. Trimming took 4 bases from V and 4 from J, leaving 10 bases between them. Germline assignment: CDR1 SNHLY and CDR2 FYNNEI. The CDR3 sequence is 13 residues long. The CDR3: CASSALLTTEAFF. In nucleotides, the CDR3 is TGTGCCAGCAGTGCGTTGTTGACCACTGAAGCTTTCTTT.